The 11 T cell receptor beta chains listed next were all sequenced from one sample in a study of blood T cells in healthy people across ages. For the second PCR, which ran for about 6 to 11 cycles, a sample-barcoded 5' primer and a J-beta primer mix were used. From the 5' RACE reads, TCRdb called clonotypes with MiXCR, one entry per CDR3 protein. The table includes roughly 1.5 million distinct CDR3 sequences, less than 45% detected once. Sequencing used blood. The receptor set was obtained from a woman younger than 30 in good health.

The V and J genes are TRBV29-1 and TRBJ2-3; tentatively, D is TRBD1 (5 bases). Trimming shortened V by 4 bases and J by 1 base, and 6 bases separated the two germline ends. The CDR3 contains 12 residues. CDR1 and CDR2 (germline): SQVTM, ANQGSEA. CDR3: CSVVGGTDTQYF. In nucleotides, the CDR3 is TGCAGCGTTGTAGGGGGCACAGATACGCAGTATTTT.

Only a few counts were recorded for this clonotype. The rearrangement links TRBV7-6 to TRBJ2-1; 9 bases map to TRBD2. CDR3 length equals 15 residues. V was pared by 4 bases and J by 4 bases, with 5 bases of the junction left unmatched. From germline, CDR1 is SGHVS and CDR2 FNYEAQ. The CDR3 reads CASSSASGAYNEQFF. The DNA for the CDR3 is TGTGCCAGCAGCTCCGCTAGCGGGGCTTACAATGAGCAGTTCTTC.

The chain is built from TRBV28 and TRBJ2-5; D unclear. The CDR3 loop spans 13 amino acids. Trimming removed 4 bases at V and 2 bases at J, with 8 bases between. Germline CDR1 and CDR2: MDHEN and SYDVKM. CDR3 residues: CASSYWRQETQYF. The CDR3 DNA reads as TGTGCCAGCAGTTATTGGCGGCAAGAGACCCAGTACTTC. Full variable domain (outside the CDR3, taken from reference TRBV28 and TRBJ2-5): DVKVTQSSRYLVKRTGEKVFLECVQDMDHENMFWYRQDPGLGLRLIYFSYDVKMKEKGDIPEGYSVSREKKERFSLILESASTNQTSMYLCASSYWRQETQYFGPGTRLLVL.

This clonotype was counted between two and nine times. J is TRBJ1-6 and V is TRBV9; maybe TRBD1 (5 bases). Between the trimmed V and J ends, which lost 1 base and 8 bases, there was a span of 13 bases. There are 15 residues in the CDR3. Germline CDR1 SGDLS, CDR2 YYNGEE. The CDR3 protein is CASSVSGPGDSPLHF. CDR3 DNA sequence: TGTGCCAGCAGCGTAAGCGGGCCGGGGGATTCACCCCTCCACTTT.

This clonotype was seen a few times. This chain connects TRBV4-2 to TRBJ1-2, with D tentatively TRBD1 (6 bases). V was shortened by 3 bases and J by 4 bases, with 18 bases between the two germline ends. The CDR3 is 16 amino acids. From germline, CDR1 is LGHNA and CDR2 YNFKEQ. The CDR3 DNA reads as TGTGCCAGCAGCCAGGGGGGCAGGGGCGCAACCTATGGCTACACCTTC. It encodes CASSQGGRGATYGYTF.

About this clonotype itself: An end of the junction does not agree with germline; a read error may underlie this. The chain employs TRBV20-1 and TRBJ1-1; weak D call: TRBD1 (5 bases). The CDR3 contains 12 residues. From germline, CDR1 is DFQATT and CDR2 SNEGSKA (reference sequence). The CDR3, as DNA: TGCAGCGCTAGAGAGGGGATGACTGAAGCTTTCTTT. Protein sequence: CSAREGMTEAFF.

V is TRBV11-2 and J is TRBJ2-1, with D perhaps assigned TRBD1 or TRBD2 (5 bases each). This CDR3 region has 14 residues. Germline V gives CDR1 SGHAT, CDR2 FQNNGV. V was pared by 5 bases and J by 9 bases, with 17 bases between. CDR3 in amino acids: CASSPGTPAIEQFF. CDR3 sequence (DNA): TGTGCCAGCAGCCCCGGGACGCCTGCTATTGAGCAGTTCTTC.

The chain links TRBV20-1 to TRBJ2-5; 12 bases align to TRBD1. V dropped 5 bases and J dropped 4; count of bases not matched to a gene: 14. This CDR3 contains 17 residues. Germline V lookup: CDR1 DFQATT, CDR2 SNEGSKA (reference sequence). CDR3 amino acids: CSADLSTGTGGLETQYF. CDR3 nucleotide sequence: TGCAGTGCTGACCTTTCCACCGGGACAGGGGGCTTAGAGACCCAGTACTTC.

In its sample, this clonotype was seen a few times. At one end, the junction sequence differs from germline, possibly due to a read error. The rearrangement links TRBV6-1 to TRBJ2-1; D unclear. The CDR3 has 11 amino acids. CDR1 and CDR2 (germline): MNHNS, SASEGT. The CDR3 here is CSSSEFNEQFF. In nucleotides, the CDR3 is TGTTCCAGCAGTGAGTTCAATGAGCAGTTCTTC.

The V and J genes are TRBV20-1 and TRBJ2-3, with D possibly TRBD2 on 6 matching bases. The CDR3 runs to 12 residues. Germline V lookup: CDR1 DFQATT, CDR2 SNEGSKA (reference sequence). Trimming pared 8 bases from V and 0 bases from J, leaving 9 bases between. The CDR3 DNA reads TGCAGTTCCCGGGAGAGCACAGATACGCAGTATTTT. Protein sequence: CSSRESTDTQYF.

The chain links TRBV9 to TRBJ2-3, with 10 nucleotides matching TRBD2. Germline CDR1 SGDLS, CDR2 YYNGEE. This CDR3 is built from 16 residues. V dropped 4 bases and J dropped 3; count of bases not matched to a gene: 8. The CDR3 bases are TGTGCCAGCAGCACTCTAGCGGGGGAAGGAACAGATACGCAGTATTTT. This gives the protein CASSTLAGEGTDTQYF.